This T cell receptor beta chain stems from a study of OX40 agonist ivuxolimab in advanced cancers. Study information: Patients' therapy was ivuxolimab, an antibody that acts as an agonist of OX40 (CD134). Patients treated during dose escalation were battling hepatocellular carcinoma, melanoma, renal cell or head and neck cancer.

From germline, CDR1 is SGHNT and CDR2 YENEEA. This CDR3 has 13 residues. Between the trimmed V and J ends, which lost 2 bases and 1 base, there was a span of 5 bases. Libraries were prepared by immunoSEQ multiplex PCR; TCRdb keeps only in-frame clonotypes and omits some of them. The data show 55,000 to 80,000 clones, roughly 89% seen once. This TCR was recovered from an adult with an advanced solid tumor such as melanoma, head and neck, liver or kidney cancer. The sample in question was CD4+ or CD8+ T cells sorted from blood, obtained in a trial of the OX40 agonist ivuxolimab. The rearrangement uses TRBV11-3 and TRBJ2-5; D is unresolved. CDR3 DNA sequence: TGTGCCAGCAGCTTAAGGTCCCAAGAGACCCAGTACTTC. Encoded protein: CASSLRSQETQYF.